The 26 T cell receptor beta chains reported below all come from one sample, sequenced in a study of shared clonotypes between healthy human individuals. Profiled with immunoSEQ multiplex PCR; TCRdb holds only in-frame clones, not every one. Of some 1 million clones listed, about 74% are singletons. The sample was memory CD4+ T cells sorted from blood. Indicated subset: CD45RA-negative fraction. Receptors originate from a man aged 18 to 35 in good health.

The CDR3 spells CATTTGGISSGANVLTF. CDR3 coding DNA: TGTGCCACCACAACAGGGGGAATTAGCTCTGGGGCCAACGTCCTGACTTTC. V is TRBV28 and J is TRBJ2-6; 8 bases line up with TRBD1. Germline V gene lookup returns CDR1 MDHEN and CDR2 SYDVKM. The ends lost 10 bases at V and 0 bases at J; junction bases unmatched: 11. This CDR3 comprises 17 residues.

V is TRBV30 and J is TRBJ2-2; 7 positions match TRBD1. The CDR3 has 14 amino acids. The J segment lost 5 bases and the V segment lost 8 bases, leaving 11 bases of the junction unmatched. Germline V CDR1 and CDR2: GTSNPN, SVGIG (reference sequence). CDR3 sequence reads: CAQTSTGWTGELFF. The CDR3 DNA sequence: TGTGCCCAAACCTCGACAGGGTGGACCGGGGAGCTGTTTTTT. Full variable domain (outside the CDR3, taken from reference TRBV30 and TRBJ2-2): SQTIHQWPATLVQPVGSPLSLECTVEGTSNPNLYWYRQAAGRGLQLLFYSVGIGQISSEVPQNLSASRPQDRQFILSSKKLLLSDSGFYLCAQTSTGWTGELFFGEGSRLTVL.

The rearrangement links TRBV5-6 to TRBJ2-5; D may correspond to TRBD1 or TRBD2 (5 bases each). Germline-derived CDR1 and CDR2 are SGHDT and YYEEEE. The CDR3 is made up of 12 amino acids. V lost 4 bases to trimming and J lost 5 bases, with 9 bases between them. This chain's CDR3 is CASSAWGETQYF. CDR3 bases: TGTGCCAGCAGCGCCTGGGGGGAGACCCAGTACTTC. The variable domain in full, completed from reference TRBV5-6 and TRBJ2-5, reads DAGVTQSPTHLIKTRGQQVTLRCSPKSGHDTVSWYQQALGQGPQFIFQYYEEEERQRGNFPDRFSGHQFPNYSSELNVNALLLGDSALYLCASSAWGETQYFGPGTRLLVL.

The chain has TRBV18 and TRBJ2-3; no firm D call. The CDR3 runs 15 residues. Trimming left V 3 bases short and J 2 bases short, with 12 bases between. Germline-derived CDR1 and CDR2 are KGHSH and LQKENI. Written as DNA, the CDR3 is TGTGCCAGCTCACCGTCCGACGGGCTCACAGATACGCAGTATTTT. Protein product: CASSPSDGLTDTQYF.

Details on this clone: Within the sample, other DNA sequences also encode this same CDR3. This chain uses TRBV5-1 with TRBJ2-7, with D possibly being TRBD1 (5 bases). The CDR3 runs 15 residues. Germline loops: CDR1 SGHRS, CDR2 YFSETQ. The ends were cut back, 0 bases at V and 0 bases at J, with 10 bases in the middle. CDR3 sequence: CASSLDQGSSYEQYF. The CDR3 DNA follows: TGCGCCAGCAGCTTGGATCAGGGTAGCTCCTACGAGCAGTACTTC.

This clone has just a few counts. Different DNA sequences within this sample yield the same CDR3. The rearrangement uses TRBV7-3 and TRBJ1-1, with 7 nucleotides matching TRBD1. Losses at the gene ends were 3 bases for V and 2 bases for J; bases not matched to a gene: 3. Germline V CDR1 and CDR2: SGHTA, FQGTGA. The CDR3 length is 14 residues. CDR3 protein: CASSLSGGNTEAFF. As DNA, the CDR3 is TGTGCCAGCAGCTTGTCAGGGGGAAACACTGAAGCTTTCTTT.

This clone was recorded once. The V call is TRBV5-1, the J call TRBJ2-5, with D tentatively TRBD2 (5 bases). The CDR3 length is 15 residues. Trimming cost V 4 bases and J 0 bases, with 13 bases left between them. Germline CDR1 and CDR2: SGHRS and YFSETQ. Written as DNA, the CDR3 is TGCGCCAGCAGCGGAGCGGAGACGGACCAAGAGACCCAGTACTTC. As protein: CASSGAETDQETQYF.

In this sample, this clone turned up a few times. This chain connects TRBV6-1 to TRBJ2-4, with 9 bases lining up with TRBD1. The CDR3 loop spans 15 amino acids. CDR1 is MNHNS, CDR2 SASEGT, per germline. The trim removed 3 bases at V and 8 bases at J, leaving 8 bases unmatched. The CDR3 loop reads CASSDAGTGMDIQYF. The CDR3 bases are TGTGCCAGCAGTGATGCCGGGACAGGGATGGACATTCAGTACTTC.

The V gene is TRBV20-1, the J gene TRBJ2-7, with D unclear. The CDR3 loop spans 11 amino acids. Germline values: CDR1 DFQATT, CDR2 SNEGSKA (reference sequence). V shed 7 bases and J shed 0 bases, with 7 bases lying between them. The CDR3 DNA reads TGCAGTGTTCCGAGCTCCTACGAGCAGTACTTC. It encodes CSVPSSYEQYF.

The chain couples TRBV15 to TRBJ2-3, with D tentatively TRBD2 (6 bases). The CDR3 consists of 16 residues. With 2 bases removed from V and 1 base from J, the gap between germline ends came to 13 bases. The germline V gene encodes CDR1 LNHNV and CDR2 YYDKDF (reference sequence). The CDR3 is CATSRSRGGGTDTQYF. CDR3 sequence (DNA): TGTGCCACCAGCAGATCGAGGGGCGGGGGCACAGATACGCAGTATTTT.

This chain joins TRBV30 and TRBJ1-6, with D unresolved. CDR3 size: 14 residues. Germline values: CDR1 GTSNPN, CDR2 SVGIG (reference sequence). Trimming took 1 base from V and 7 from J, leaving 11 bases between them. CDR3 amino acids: CAWSAGGSNSPLHF. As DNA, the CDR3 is TGTGCCTGGAGTGCGGGAGGGAGCAATTCACCCCTCCACTTT.

The CDR3 spells CASAGGSIYNEQFF. The CDR3 DNA follows: TGTGCCAGCGCGGGCGGGAGTATTTACAATGAGCAGTTCTTC. V and J are TRBV27 and TRBJ2-1, with TRBD2 matching over 7 bases. Germline CDR1 and CDR2: MNHEY and SMNVEV (reference sequence). This CDR3 region has 14 residues. The trim removed 8 bases at V and 4 bases at J, leaving 8 bases unmatched.

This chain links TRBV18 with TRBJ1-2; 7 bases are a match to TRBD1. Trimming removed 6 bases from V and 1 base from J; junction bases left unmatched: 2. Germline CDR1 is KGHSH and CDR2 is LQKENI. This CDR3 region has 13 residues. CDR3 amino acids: CASSDRDNYGYTF. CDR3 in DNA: TGTGCCAGCTCCGACAGGGATAACTATGGCTACACCTTC.

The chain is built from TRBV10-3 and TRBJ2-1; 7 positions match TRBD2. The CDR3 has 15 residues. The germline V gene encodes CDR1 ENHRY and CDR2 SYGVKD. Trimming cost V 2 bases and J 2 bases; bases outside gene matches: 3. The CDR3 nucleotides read TGTGCCATCAGTGAGGGGGGGGGAGCCTACAATGAGCAGTTCTTC. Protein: CAISEGGGAYNEQFF.

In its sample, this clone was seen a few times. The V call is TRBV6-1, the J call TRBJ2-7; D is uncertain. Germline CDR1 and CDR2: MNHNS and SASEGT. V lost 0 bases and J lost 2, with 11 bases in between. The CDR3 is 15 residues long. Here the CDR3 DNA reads TGTGCCAGCAGTGAAGCGCAGGCAGCTACCTACGAGCAGTACTTC. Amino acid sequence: CASSEAQAATYEQYF.

CDR3 bases: TGTGCCAGCAGCAGACTAGTAACCGGGGAGCTGTTTTTT. Protein product: CASSRLVTGELFF. The chain uses TRBV7-9 and TRBJ2-2; D perhaps matches TRBD2 (6 bases). Trimming took 5 bases from V and 5 from J, leaving 9 bases between them. CDR3 size: 13 residues. Germline V gene lookup returns CDR1 SEHNR and CDR2 FQNEAQ (reference sequence).

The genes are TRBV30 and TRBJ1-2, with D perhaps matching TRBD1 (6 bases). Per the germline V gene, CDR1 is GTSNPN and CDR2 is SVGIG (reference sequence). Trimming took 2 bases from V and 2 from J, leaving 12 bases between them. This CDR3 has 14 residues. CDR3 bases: TGTGCCTGGAGTCTGGGGGCCGGGAACTATGGCTACACCTTC. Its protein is CAWSLGAGNYGYTF.

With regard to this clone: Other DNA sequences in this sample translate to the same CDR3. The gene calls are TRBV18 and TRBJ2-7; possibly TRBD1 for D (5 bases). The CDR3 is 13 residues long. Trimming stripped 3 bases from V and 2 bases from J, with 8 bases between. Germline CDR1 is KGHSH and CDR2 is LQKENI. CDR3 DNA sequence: TGTGCCAGCTCACCCCCAGGGACCTACGAGCAGTACTTC. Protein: CASSPPGTYEQYF. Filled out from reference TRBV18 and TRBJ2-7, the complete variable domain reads NAGVMQNPRHLVRRRGQEARLRCSPMKGHSHVYWYRQLPEEGLKFMVYLQKENIIDESGMPKERFSAEFPKEGPSILRIQQVVRGDSAAYFCASSPPGTYEQYFGPGTRLTVT.

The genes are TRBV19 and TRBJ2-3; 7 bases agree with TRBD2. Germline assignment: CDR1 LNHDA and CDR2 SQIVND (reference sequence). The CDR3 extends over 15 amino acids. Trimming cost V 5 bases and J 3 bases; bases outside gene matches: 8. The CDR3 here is CASSSGLVRTDTQYF. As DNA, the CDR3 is TGTGCCAGTAGTTCCGGACTAGTGCGGACAGATACGCAGTATTTT.

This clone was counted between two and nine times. CDR3 residues: CASSEGGSGRGETQYF. The CDR3 DNA reads as TGTGCCAGCAGTGAAGGAGGTAGCGGGAGAGGGGAGACCCAGTACTTC. V usage is TRBV2 and J usage is TRBJ2-5; 9 bases fit TRBD2. The CDR3 is 16 amino acids. The J segment lost 5 bases and the V segment lost 1 base, leaving 8 bases of the junction unmatched. Germline-derived CDR1 and CDR2 are SNHLY and FYNNEI.

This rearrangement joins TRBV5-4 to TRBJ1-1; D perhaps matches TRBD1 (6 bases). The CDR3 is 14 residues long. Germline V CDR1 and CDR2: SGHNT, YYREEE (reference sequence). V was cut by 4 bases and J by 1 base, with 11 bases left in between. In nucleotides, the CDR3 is TGTGCCAGCAGCGGATGGACAGAGAACACTGAAGCTTTCTTT. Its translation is CASSGWTENTEAFF.

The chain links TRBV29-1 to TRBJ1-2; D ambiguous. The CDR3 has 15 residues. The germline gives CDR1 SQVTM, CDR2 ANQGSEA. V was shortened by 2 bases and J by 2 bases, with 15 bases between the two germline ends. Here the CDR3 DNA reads TGCAGCGTTGAAAGAATGACGGGGAAAAACTATGGCTACACCTTC. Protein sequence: CSVERMTGKNYGYTF.

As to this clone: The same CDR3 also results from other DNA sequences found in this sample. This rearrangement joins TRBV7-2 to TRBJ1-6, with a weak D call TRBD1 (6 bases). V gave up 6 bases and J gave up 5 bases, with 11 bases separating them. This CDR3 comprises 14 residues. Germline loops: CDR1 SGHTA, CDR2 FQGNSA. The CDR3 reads CASSLQGNNSPLHF. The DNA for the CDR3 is TGTGCCAGCAGTCTACAGGGAAATAATTCACCCCTCCACTTT.

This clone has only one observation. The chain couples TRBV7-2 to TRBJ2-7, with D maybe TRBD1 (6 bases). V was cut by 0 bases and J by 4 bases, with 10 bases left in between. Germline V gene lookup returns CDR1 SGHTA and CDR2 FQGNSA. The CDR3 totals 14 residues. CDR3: CASSLAVQGYEQYF. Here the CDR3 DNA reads TGTGCCAGCAGCTTAGCGGTACAGGGTTACGAGCAGTACTTC.

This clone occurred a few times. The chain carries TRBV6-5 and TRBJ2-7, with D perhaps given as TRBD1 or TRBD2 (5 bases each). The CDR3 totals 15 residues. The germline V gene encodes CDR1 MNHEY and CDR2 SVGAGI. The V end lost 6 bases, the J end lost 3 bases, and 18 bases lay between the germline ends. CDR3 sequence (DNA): TGTGCCAGCAGGCGCGCGGATCGGGGCGGCTACGAGCAGTACTTC. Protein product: CASRRADRGGYEQYF.

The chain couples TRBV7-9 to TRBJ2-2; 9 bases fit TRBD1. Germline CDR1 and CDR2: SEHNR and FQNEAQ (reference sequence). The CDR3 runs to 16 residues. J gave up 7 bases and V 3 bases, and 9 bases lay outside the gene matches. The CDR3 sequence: CASSLTGGIFSGELFF. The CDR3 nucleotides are TGTGCCAGCAGCTTGACAGGGGGGATTTTCAGCGGGGAGCTGTTTTTT. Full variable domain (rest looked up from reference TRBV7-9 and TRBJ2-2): DTGVSQNPRHKITKRGQNVTFRCDPISEHNRLYWYRQTLGQGPEFLTYFQNEAQLEKSRLLSDRFSAERPKGSFSTLEIQRTEQGDSAMYLCASSLTGGIFSGELFFGEGSRLTVL.